One T cell receptor (beta chain) is described in this entry. What it binds is unknown. These data originate in a study of T-cell reconstitution after alpha-beta-depleted transplantation in children. Study-wide results and caveats: Surviving recipient T cells and intrathymic progenitors accounted for some patients' high TCRbeta diversity at day 60. T-cell numbers and diversity one year post-transplant derived largely from freshly generated T cells. Several hundred rapidly expanded clones from non-depleted graft cells reportedly supplied alpha-beta T cells about two months post-transplant.

The CDR3 is 13 amino acids. Trimming took 6 bases from V and 3 from J; bases not matched to a gene: 4. Preparing the TCRbeta library involved the use of unique molecular identifiers. TCRdb re-analysed the PCR reads in MiXCR, keeping a single row per CDR3 protein. The sample shows approximately 500,000 distinct CDR3 sequences, more than 20% of them seen only once. This specimen consisted of PBMCs, obtained before TCRalphabeta/CD19-depleted stem cell transplant. This chain connects TRBV12-3 or TRBV12-4 to TRBJ2-5; 7 bases align to TRBD2. This receptor was taken from a boy under two years old with Wiskott-Aldrich syndrome, due to receive a stem cell transplant. The CDR3 region is CASRAGTKETQYF. The CDR3, as DNA: TGTGCCAGCAGGGCCGGGACTAAAGAGACCCAGTACTTC.